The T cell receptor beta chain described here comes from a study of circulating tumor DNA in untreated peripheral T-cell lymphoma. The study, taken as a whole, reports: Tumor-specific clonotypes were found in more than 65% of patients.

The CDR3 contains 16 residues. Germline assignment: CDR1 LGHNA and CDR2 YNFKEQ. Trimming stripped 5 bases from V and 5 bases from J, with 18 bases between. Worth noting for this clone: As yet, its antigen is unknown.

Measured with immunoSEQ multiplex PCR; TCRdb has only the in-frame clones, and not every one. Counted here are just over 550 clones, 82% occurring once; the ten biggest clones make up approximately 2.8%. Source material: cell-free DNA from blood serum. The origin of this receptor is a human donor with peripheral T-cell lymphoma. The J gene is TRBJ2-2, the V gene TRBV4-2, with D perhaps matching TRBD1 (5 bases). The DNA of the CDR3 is TGTGCCAGCAGCAAATTAAAAGAGGCAGGGACCGGGGAGCTGTTTTTT. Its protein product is CASSKLKEAGTGELFF.